This T cell receptor beta chain was retrieved from a study of T-cell memory formation after mild COVID-19. Study information: Each donor largely had its own TCR clusters.

5'RACE primed at constant segments yielded TCR alpha and TCR beta cDNA libraries bearing sample barcodes and UMIs. TCRdb processed the 5' RACE reads anew with MiXCR; each CDR3 protein has one entry. The table has approximately 100,000 distinct CDR3 sequences, approximately 15% seen once. Source material: PBMCs or a T cell subset sorted from them (not recorded which). The source of this sequence is an adult woman who had mild COVID-19 (a few samples of this study predate the infection). Cell type and time point are not known.

For the CDR3, the DNA is TGTGCCAGTAGATCACAGACAGGGGCCTATTATAGCACTGAAGCTTTCTTT. Its protein is CASRSQTGAYYSTEAFF. This sequence joins TRBV19 and TRBJ1-1; 8 nucleotides agree with TRBD1. The CDR3 is 17 residues long. V trimming: 6 bases; J trimming: 4 bases; junction bases outside the gene matches: 16. Germline assignment: CDR1 LNHDA and CDR2 SQIVND (reference sequence).